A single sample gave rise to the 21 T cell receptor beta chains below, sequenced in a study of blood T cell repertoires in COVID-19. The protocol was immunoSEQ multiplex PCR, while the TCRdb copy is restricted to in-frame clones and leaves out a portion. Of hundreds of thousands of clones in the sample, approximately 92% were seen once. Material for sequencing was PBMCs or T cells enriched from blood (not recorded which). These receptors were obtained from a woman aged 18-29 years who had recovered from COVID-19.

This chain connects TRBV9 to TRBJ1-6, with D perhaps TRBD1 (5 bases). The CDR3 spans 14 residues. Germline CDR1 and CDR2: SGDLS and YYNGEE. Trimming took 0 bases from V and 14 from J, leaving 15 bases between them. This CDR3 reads CASSVAAGGGSLHF. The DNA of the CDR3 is TGTGCCAGCAGCGTAGCGGCGGGTGGGGGGTCCCTCCACTTT. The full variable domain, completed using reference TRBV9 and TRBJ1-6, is DSGVTQTPKHLITATGQRVTLRCSPRSGDLSVYWYQQSLDQGLQFLIQYYNGEERAKGNILERFSAQQFPDLHSELNLSSLELGDSALYFCASSVAAGGGSLHFGNGTRLTVT.

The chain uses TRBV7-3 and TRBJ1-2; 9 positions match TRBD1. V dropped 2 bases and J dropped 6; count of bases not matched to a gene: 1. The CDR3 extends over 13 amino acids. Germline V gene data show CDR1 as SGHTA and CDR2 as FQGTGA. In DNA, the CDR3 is TGTGCCAGCAGCTTACGGACAGGGGATGGCTACACCTTC. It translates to CASSLRTGDGYTF.

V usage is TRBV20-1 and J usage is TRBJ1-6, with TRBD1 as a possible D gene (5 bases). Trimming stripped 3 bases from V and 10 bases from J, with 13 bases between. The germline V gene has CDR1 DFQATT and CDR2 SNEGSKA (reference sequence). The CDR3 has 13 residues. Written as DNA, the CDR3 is TGCAGTGCTAGTGGGGGAGAACTCTCACCCCTCCACTTT. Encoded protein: CSASGGELSPLHF.

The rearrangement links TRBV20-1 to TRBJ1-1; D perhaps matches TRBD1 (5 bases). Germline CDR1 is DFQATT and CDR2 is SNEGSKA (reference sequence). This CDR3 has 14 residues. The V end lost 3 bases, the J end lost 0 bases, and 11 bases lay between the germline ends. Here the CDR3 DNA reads TGCAGTGCTAGTTCGGGACTGGTGAACACTGAAGCTTTCTTT. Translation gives CSASSGLVNTEAFF.

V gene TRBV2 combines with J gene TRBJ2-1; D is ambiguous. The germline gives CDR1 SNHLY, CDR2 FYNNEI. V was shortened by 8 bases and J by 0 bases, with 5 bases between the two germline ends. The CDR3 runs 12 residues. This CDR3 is CASSHSYNEQFF. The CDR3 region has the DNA TGTGCCAGCTCCCACTCCTACAATGAGCAGTTCTTC.

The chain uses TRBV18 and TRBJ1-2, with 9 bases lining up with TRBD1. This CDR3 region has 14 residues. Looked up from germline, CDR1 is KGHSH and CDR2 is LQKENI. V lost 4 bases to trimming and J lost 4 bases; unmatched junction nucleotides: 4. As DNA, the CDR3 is TGTGCCAGCTCACTGGACAGGGGCGGCTATGGCTACACCTTC. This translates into CASSLDRGGYGYTF.

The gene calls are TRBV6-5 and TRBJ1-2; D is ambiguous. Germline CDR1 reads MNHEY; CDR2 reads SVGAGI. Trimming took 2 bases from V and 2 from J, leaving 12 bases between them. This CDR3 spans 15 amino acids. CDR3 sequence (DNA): TGTGCCAGCAGTTACCTCCCGGAGGCCAACTATGGCTACACCTTC. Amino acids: CASSYLPEANYGYTF.

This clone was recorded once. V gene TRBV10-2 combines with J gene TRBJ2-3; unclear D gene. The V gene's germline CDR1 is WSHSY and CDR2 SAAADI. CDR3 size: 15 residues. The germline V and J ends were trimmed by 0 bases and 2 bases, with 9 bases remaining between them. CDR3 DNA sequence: TGCGCCAGCAGTGAGTCGAGGTTCGTCACAGATACGCAGTATTTT. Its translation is CASSESRFVTDTQYF.

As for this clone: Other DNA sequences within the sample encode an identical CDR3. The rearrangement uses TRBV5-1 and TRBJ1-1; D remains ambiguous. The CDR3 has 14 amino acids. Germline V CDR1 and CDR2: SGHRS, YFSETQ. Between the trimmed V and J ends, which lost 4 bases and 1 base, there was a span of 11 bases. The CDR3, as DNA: TGCGCCAGCAGCCTGGGCGCATCGAACACTGAAGCTTTCTTT. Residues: CASSLGASNTEAFF. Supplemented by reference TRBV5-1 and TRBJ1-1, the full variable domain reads KAGVTQTPRYLIKTRGQQVTLSCSPISGHRSVSWYQQTPGQGLQFLFEYFSETQRNKGNFPGRFSGRQFSNSRSEMNVSTLELGDSALYLCASSLGASNTEAFFGQGTRLTVV.

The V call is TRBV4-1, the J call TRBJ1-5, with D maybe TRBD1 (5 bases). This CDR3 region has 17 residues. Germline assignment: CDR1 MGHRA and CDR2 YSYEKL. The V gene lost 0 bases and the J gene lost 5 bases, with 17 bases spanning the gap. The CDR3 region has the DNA TGCGCCAGCAGCCAAGATTGGAGACAGTACGATTATCAGCCCCAGCATTTT. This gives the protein CASSQDWRQYDYQPQHF.

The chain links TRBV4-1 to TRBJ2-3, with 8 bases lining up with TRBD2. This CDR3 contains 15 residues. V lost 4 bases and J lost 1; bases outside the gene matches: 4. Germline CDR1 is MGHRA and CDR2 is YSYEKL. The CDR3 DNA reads TGCGCCAGCAGCCCGGAGGGACTAGGCACAGATACGCAGTATTTT. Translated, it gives CASSPEGLGTDTQYF.

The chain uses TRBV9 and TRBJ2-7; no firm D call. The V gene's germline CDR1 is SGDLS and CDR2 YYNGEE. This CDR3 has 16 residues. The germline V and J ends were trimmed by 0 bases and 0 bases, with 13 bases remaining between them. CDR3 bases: TGTGCCAGCAGCGTAGATGGTGACAAGAGCTCCTACGAGCAGTACTTC. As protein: CASSVDGDKSSYEQYF. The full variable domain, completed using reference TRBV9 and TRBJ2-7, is DSGVTQTPKHLITATGQRVTLRCSPRSGDLSVYWYQQSLDQGLQFLIQYYNGEERAKGNILERFSAQQFPDLHSELNLSSLELGDSALYFCASSVDGDKSSYEQYFGPGTRLTVT.

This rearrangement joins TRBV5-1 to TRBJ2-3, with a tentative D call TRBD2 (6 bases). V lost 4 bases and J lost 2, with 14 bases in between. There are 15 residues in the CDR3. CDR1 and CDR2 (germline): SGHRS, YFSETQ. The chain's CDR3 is CASSAGNSVTDTQYF. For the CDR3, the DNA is TGCGCCAGCAGCGCGGGAAACTCGGTCACAGATACGCAGTATTTT.

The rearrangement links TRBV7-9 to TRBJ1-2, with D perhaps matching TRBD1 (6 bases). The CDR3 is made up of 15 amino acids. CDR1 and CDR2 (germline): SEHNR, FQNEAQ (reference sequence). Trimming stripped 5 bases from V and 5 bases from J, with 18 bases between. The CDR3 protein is CASSGSGTTHYGYTF. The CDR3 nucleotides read TGTGCCAGCAGCGGATCCGGGACAACGCATTATGGCTACACCTTC.

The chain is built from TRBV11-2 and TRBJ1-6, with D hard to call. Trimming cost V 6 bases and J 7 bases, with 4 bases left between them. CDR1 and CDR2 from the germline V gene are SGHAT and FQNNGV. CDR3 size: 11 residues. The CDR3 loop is CASSRNSPLHF. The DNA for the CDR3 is TGTGCCAGCAGTCGGAATTCACCCCTCCACTTT.

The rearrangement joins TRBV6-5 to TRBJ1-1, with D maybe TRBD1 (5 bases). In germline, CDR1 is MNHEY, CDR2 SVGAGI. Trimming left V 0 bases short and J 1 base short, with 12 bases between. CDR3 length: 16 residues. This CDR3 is CASSYSTGVPNTEAFF. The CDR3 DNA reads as TGTGCCAGCAGTTACTCGACGGGGGTGCCGAACACTGAAGCTTTCTTT.

The CDR3 DNA reads as TGCGCCAGCAGCCTGGGACTAGCGGGGGGGCCGATGGAGACCCAGTACTTC. Protein: CASSLGLAGGPMETQYF. The chain has TRBV5-1 and TRBJ2-5; the match to TRBD2 covers 16 bases. The CDR3 totals 17 residues. Germline V gene sequence: CDR1 SGHRS, CDR2 YFSETQ. With 4 bases clipped from V and 5 bases from J, the junction kept 8 bases outside the gene matches.

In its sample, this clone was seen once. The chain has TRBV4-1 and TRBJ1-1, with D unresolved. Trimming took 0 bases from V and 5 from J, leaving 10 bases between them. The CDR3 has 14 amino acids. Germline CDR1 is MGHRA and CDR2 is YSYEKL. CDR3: CASSQDPPVTEAFF. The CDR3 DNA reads TGCGCCAGCAGCCAAGATCCGCCAGTAACTGAAGCTTTCTTT.

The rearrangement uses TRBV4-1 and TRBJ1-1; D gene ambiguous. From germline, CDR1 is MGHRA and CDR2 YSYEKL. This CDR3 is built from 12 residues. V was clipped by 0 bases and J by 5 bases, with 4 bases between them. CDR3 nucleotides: TGCGCCAGCAGCCAAGATAATACTGAAGCTTTCTTT. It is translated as CASSQDNTEAFF.

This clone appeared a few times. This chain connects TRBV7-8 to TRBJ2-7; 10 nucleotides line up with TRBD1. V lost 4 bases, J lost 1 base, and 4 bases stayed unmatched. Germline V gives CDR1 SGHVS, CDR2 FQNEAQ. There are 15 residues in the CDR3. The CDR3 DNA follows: TGTGCCAGCAGCTCGGACAGGGGGAGGTCCTACGAGCAGTACTTC. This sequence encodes CASSSDRGRSYEQYF.

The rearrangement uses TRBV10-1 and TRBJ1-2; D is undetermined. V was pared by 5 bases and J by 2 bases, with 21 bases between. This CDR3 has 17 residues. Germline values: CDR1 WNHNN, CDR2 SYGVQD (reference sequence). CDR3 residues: CASSPSPGQHGNYGYTF. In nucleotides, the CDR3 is TGCGCCAGCAGTCCCTCCCCGGGTCAACATGGAAACTATGGCTACACCTTC.